The sequence of this TCR beta chain was determined in a study of blood T cell repertoires in COVID-19. About the study: The study drew acute and convalescent COVID-19 samples from the United States, Italy and Spain. From T cells, B-cell-depleted T cells, or PBMCs came the material, which was cDNA or gDNA.

How the authors handled the data: Reference gene primer amplification yielded estimated nucleated cell counts. Here immunoSEQ multiplex PCR was the method, and the copy in TCRdb shows in-frame clones only, minus some. Clonal size and the V and J genes are those of that table, whereas D and trimming came from the DNA. The table includes about 90,000 clones, 70% to 90% detected once. Material for sequencing was peripheral blood. This clonotype originated in a woman aged 70-85 years with active or convalescent COVID-19.

The DNA of the CDR3 is TGTGCCAGCAGCCCTCAACAGGGGATGGATTCACCCCTCCACTTT. It codes for CASSPQQGMDSPLHF. V usage is TRBV27 and J usage is TRBJ1-6; 7 bases fit TRBD1. The CDR3 loop spans 15 amino acids. The V gene end was trimmed by 6 bases and the J gene end by 8 bases; junction bases not matched to a gene: 10. Germline CDR1 reads MNHEY; CDR2 reads SMNVEV (reference sequence).